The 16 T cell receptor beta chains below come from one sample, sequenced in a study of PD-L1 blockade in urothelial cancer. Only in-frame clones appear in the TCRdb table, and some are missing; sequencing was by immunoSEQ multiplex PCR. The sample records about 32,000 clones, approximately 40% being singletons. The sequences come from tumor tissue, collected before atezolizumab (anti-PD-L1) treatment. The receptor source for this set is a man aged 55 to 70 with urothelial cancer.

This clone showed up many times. This chain's CDR3 is CASSQAGRGTGANTEAFF. In DNA form, the CDR3 reads TGTGCCAGCAGCCAGGCGGGTAGGGGGACAGGAGCGAACACTGAAGCTTTCTTT. J is TRBJ1-1 and V is TRBV6-8; the match to TRBD1 covers 8 bases. The CDR3 is 18 amino acids. Per germline, CDR1 MNHGY and CDR2 SAAAGT. V gave up 6 bases and J gave up 1 base; unmatched junction bases: 16.

The chain's CDR3 is CASSVNKWPPSNEQFF. The CDR3 DNA sequence: TGTGCCAGCAGTGTTAACAAGTGGCCCCCGAGCAATGAGCAGTTCTTC. V is TRBV2 and J is TRBJ2-1, with unresolved D. Germline CDR1 and CDR2: SNHLY and FYNNEI. The CDR3 contains 16 residues. V was trimmed by 4 bases and J by 6 bases, leaving 19 bases between them.

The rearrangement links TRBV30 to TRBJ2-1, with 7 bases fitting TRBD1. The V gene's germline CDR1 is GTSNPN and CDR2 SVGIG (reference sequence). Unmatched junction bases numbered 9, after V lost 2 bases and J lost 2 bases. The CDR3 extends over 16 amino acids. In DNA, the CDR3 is TGTGCCTGGAGTCCGCCAGGGGGACATGCCTACAATGAGCAGTTCTTC. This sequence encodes CAWSPPGGHAYNEQFF.

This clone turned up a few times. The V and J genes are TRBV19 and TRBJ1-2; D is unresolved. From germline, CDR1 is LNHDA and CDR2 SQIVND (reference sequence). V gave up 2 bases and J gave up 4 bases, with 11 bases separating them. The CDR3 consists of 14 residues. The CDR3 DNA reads TGTGCCAGTAGTATATCGGACGGCACCTATGGCTACACCTTC. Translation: CASSISDGTYGYTF.

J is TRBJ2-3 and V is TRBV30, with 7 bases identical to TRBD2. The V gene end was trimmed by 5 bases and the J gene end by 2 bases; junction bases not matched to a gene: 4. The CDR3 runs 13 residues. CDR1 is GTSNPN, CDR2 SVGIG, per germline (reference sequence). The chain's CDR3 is CAWSSGLTDTQYF. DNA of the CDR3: TGTGCCTGGTCTAGCGGACTCACAGATACGCAGTATTTT.

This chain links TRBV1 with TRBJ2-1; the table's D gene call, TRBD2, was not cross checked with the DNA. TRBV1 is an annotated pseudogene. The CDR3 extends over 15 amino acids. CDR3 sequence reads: CASTPSGGPGDEQFF. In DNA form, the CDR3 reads TGCGCCAGCACCCCTTCCGGAGGGCCTGGAGATGAGCAGTTCTTC.

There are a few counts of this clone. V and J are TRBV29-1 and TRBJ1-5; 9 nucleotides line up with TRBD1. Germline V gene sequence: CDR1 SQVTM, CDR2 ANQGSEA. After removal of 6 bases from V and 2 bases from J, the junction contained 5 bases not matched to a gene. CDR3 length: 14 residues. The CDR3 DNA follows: TGCAGCGTATTGACAGGGGGTGGCAATCAGCCCCAGCATTTT. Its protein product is CSVLTGGGNQPQHF.

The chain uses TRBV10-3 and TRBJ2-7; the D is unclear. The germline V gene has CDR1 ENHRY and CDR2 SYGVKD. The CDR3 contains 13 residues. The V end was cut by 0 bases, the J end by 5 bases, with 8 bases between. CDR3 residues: CAISESRSDEQYF. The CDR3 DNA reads TGTGCCATCAGTGAGTCGAGGTCGGACGAGCAGTACTTC.

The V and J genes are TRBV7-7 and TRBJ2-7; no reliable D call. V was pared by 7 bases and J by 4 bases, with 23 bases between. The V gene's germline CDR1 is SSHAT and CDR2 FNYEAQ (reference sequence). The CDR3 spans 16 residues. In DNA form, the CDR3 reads TGTGCCAGCACCCGACCCGACAAGAAAGCCCCTTACGAGCAGTACTTC. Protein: CASTRPDKKAPYEQYF.

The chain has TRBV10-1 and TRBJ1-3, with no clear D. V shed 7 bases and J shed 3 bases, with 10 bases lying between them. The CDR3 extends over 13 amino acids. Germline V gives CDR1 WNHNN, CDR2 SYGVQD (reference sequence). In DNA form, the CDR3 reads TGCGCCAGCACCCCGGACGGTGGAAACACCATATATTTT. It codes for CASTPDGGNTIYF.

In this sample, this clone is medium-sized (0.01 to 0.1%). The CDR3: CASSLVLASNEQFF. CDR3 DNA sequence: TGCGCCAGCAGCTTGGTGCTAGCCAGCAATGAGCAGTTCTTC. The rearrangement uses TRBV5-1 and TRBJ2-1, with D tentatively TRBD2 (5 bases). The CDR3 is 14 amino acids. The germline gives CDR1 SGHRS, CDR2 YFSETQ. Trimming removed 0 bases at V and 6 bases at J, with 10 bases between.

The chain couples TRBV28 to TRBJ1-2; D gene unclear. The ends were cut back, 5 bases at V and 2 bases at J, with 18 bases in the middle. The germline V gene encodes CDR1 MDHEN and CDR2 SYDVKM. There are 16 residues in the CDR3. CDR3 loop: CASSPAQAAFNYGYTF. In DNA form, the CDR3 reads TGTGCCAGCAGTCCCGCCCAGGCAGCCTTCAACTATGGCTACACCTTC.

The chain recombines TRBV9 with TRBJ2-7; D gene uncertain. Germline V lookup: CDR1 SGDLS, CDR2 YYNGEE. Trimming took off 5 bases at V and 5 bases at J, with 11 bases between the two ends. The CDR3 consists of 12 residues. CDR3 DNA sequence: TGTGCCAGCAGTGCGGCCGAAAACGAGCAGTACTTC. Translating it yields CASSAAENEQYF.

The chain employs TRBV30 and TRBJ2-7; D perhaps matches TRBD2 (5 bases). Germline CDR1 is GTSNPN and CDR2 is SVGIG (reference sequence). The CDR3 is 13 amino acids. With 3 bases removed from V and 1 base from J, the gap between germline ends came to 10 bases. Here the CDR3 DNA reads TGTGCCTGGAGGACGAGGGCGTCCTACGAGCAGTACTTC. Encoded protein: CAWRTRASYEQYF.

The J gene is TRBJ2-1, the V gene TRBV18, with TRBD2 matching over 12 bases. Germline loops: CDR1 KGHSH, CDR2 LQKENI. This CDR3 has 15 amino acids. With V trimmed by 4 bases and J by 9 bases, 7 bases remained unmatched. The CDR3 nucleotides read TGTGCCAGCTCACAGAGACTAGCGGGAGAGGCTGAGCAGTTCTTC. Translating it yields CASSQRLAGEAEQFF.

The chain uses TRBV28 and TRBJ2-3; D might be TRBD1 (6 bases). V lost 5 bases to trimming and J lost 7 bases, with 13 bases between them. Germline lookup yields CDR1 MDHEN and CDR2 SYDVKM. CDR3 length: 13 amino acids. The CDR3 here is CASSPPGANTQYF. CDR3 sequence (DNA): TGTGCCAGCAGTCCTCCAGGGGCAAATACGCAGTATTTT.